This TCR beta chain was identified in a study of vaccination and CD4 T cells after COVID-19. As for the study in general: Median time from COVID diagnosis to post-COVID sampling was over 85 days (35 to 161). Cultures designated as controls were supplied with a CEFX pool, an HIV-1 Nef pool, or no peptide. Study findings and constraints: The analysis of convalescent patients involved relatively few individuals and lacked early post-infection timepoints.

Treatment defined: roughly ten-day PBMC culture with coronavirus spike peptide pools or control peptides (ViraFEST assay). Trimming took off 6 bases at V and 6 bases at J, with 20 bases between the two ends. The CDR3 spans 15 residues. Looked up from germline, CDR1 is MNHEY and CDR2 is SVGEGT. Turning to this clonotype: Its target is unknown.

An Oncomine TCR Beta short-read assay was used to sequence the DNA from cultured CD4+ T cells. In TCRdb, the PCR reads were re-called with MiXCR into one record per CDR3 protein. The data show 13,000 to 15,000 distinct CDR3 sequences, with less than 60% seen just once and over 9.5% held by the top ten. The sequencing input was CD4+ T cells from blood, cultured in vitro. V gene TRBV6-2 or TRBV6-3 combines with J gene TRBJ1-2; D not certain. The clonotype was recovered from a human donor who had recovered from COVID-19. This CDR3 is CASSTIRDPANGYTF. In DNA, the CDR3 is TGTGCCAGCAGCACCATCCGGGATCCAGCCAATGGCTACACCTTC.